Shown below are 18 T cell receptor beta chains from a single sample sequenced in a study of blood T cell repertoires in COVID-19. Some clones are missing from TCRdb's copy, which holds only in-frame ones; the method was immunoSEQ multiplex PCR. The sample has 250,000 to 300,000 clones; approximately 91% are singletons. Specimen: PBMCs or T cells enriched from blood (not recorded which). All receptors derive from a middle-aged woman who had recovered from COVID-19.

The chain is built from TRBV11-1 and TRBJ1-5, with D possibly being TRBD1 (5 bases). The CDR3 loop spans 15 amino acids. V lost 5 bases, J lost 3 bases, and 14 bases lay in between. Germline CDR1 SGHAT, CDR2 FQDESV (reference sequence). CDR3 nucleotides: TGTGCCAGCAGCCGCAGCGGGGGGGACAATCAGCCCCAGCATTTT. This translates into CASSRSGGDNQPQHF.

V usage is TRBV2 and J usage is TRBJ1-2; D perhaps matches TRBD1 (5 bases). V was cut by 3 bases and J by 8 bases, with 10 bases left in between. The CDR3 is made up of 12 amino acids. From germline, CDR1 is SNHLY and CDR2 FYNNEI. Here the CDR3 reads CASSDRVQGYTF. For the CDR3, the DNA is TGTGCCAGCAGTGACAGGGTACAGGGCTACACCTTC.

The rearrangement uses TRBV9 and TRBJ2-1, with D maybe TRBD2 (5 bases). Trimming removed 3 bases at V and 3 bases at J, with 7 bases between. The CDR3 is 13 residues long. Germline V gives CDR1 SGDLS, CDR2 YYNGEE. DNA of the CDR3: TGTGCCAGCAGCGCTACTAGCTACAATGAGCAGTTCTTC. Its protein product is CASSATSYNEQFF.

The chain has TRBV5-1 and TRBJ2-1; possibly TRBD1 for D (6 bases). CDR1 SGHRS and CDR2 YFSETQ come from the germline V gene. This CDR3 region has 12 residues. Between the trimmed V and J ends, which lost 4 bases and 8 bases, there was a span of 10 bases. CDR3 sequence reads: CASSQNRDEQFF. In DNA, the CDR3 is TGCGCCAGCAGCCAGAACAGGGATGAGCAGTTCTTC.

A word on this clone: Other DNA sequences in this specimen translate into the identical CDR3. The V call is TRBV9, the J call TRBJ1-4, with 11 positions matching TRBD1. V lost 2 bases to trimming and J lost 8 bases; unmatched junction nucleotides: 5. The CDR3 has 15 amino acids. Per the germline V gene, CDR1 is SGDLS and CDR2 is YYNGEE. This CDR3 is CASSVGTGGSEKLFF. The DNA of the CDR3 is TGTGCCAGCAGCGTGGGGACAGGGGGAAGCGAAAAACTGTTTTTT. Variable domain in full (rest from reference TRBV9 and TRBJ1-4): DSGVTQTPKHLITATGQRVTLRCSPRSGDLSVYWYQQSLDQGLQFLIQYYNGEERAKGNILERFSAQQFPDLHSELNLSSLELGDSALYFCASSVGTGGSEKLFFGSGTQLSVL.

CDR3 region: CASSSSGTGGVTAFF. The CDR3 DNA is TGCGCCAGCAGCTCGTCCGGGACAGGGGGGGTCACGGCTTTCTTT. This chain connects TRBV5-1 to TRBJ1-1; 11 bases are shared with TRBD1. The junction had 12 bases not matched to a gene; V was cut back by 3 bases and J by 11 bases. The germline V gene encodes CDR1 SGHRS and CDR2 YFSETQ. The CDR3 consists of 15 residues. Full variable domain (remainder filled in from reference TRBV5-1 and TRBJ1-1): KAGVTQTPRYLIKTRGQQVTLSCSPISGHRSVSWYQQTPGQGLQFLFEYFSETQRNKGNFPGRFSGRQFSNSRSEMNVSTLELGDSALYLCASSSSGTGGVTAFFGQGTRLTVV.

The V gene is TRBV6-5, the J gene TRBJ2-1; 8 positions agree with TRBD2. V gave up 0 bases and J gave up 5 bases; unmatched junction bases: 6. Per the germline V gene, CDR1 is MNHEY and CDR2 is SVGAGI. The CDR3 is 16 amino acids. The CDR3 DNA follows: TGTGCCAGCAGTTACTCGAATGCGGGGGGAGACAATGAGCAGTTCTTC. It encodes CASSYSNAGGDNEQFF.

This chain links TRBV5-1 with TRBJ2-5; TRBD2 might be the D (5 bases). CDR1 is SGHRS, CDR2 YFSETQ, per germline. This CDR3 has 13 residues. With 3 bases removed from V and 1 base from J, the gap between germline ends came to 7 bases. CDR3 nucleotides: TGCGCCAGCAGCTCGGAGGTCCAAGAGACCCAGTACTTC. Its translation is CASSSEVQETQYF.

The CDR3 DNA reads TGTGCCAGCAGTCGCGACAGGGGGCTTATCCATGAGCAGTTCTTC. Its translation: CASSRDRGLIHEQFF. The chain couples TRBV6-2 or TRBV6-3 to TRBJ2-1; 10 bases agree with TRBD1. V trimming: 5 bases; J trimming: 8 bases; junction bases outside the gene matches: 9. The CDR3 totals 15 residues. The germline V gene has CDR1 MNHEY and CDR2 SVGEGT.

This clone was recorded only once. CDR3 bases: TGTGCCAGCAGTGCAGAACTAGCGGGGGGGCCCGGGGAGCTGTTTTTT. This translates into CASSAELAGGPGELFF. This rearrangement joins TRBV2 to TRBJ2-2, with 13 bases identical to TRBD2. The CDR3 has 16 amino acids. V was pared by 4 bases and J by 6 bases, with 5 bases of the junction left unmatched. Germline assignment: CDR1 SNHLY and CDR2 FYNNEI. Filled out from reference TRBV2 and TRBJ2-2, the complete variable domain reads EPEVTQTPSHQVTQMGQEVILRCVPISNHLYFYWYRQILGQKVEFLVSFYNNEISEKSEIFDDQFSVERPDGSNFTLKIRSTKLEDSAMYFCASSAELAGGPGELFFGEGSRLTVL.

The chain is built from TRBV19 and TRBJ1-2; D unclear. This CDR3 is 14 amino acids long. Deletions cut 4 bases from V and 4 bases from J, with 13 bases between. Germline CDR1 LNHDA, CDR2 SQIVND (reference sequence). The CDR3 DNA reads as TGTGCCAGTAGTACCAATACTAGAAGCTATGGCTACACCTTC. It specifies CASSTNTRSYGYTF.

The CDR3 is CASSPGTGDEKLFF. The CDR3 nucleotides are TGTGCCAGCTCACCTGGGACAGGGGACGAAAAACTGTTTTTT. V and J are TRBV18 and TRBJ1-4, with 10 bases lining up with TRBD1. Per the germline V gene, CDR1 is KGHSH and CDR2 is LQKENI. The length of the CDR3 is 14 residues. Trimming cost V 3 bases and J 8 bases; bases outside gene matches: 3.

The genes are TRBV18 and TRBJ1-6, with TRBD1 as a possible D gene (5 bases). Germline CDR1 KGHSH, CDR2 LQKENI. The germline V and J ends were trimmed by 2 bases and 0 bases, with 5 bases remaining between them. CDR3 size: 15 residues. This chain's CDR3 is CASSPGASYNSPLHF. The CDR3 nucleotides read TGTGCCAGCTCACCAGGGGCCTCCTATAATTCACCCCTCCACTTT.

The chain couples TRBV7-2 to TRBJ2-7; D perhaps matches TRBD2 (7 bases). V lost 0 bases and J lost 6, with 15 bases in between. The CDR3 has 15 amino acids. Germline V lookup: CDR1 SGHTA, CDR2 FQGNSA. The CDR3 sequence: CASSLALAGAGEQYF. DNA for the CDR3: TGTGCCAGCAGCTTAGCGCTCGCGGGGGCGGGCGAGCAGTACTTC.

A few counts support this clone. This chain uses TRBV5-1 with TRBJ2-3; 10 positions match TRBD1. The V gene end was trimmed by 9 bases and the J gene end by 4 bases; junction bases not matched to a gene: 5. Germline values: CDR1 SGHRS, CDR2 YFSETQ. This CDR3 is built from 13 residues. This CDR3 reads CATRQGAADTQYF. Written as DNA, the CDR3 is TGCGCCACCAGACAGGGGGCCGCAGATACGCAGTATTTT.

V gene TRBV18 combines with J gene TRBJ1-5, with TRBD1 matching over 7 bases. The V gene end was trimmed by 4 bases and the J gene end by 1 base; junction bases not matched to a gene: 1. The CDR3 is 14 residues long. CDR1 KGHSH and CDR2 LQKENI come from the germline V gene. The CDR3 DNA reads as TGTGCCAGCTCACAGGGGGCAAGCAATCAGCCCCAGCATTTT. Protein sequence: CASSQGASNQPQHF.

V is TRBV7-8 and J is TRBJ1-3; D is perhaps TRBD1 (5 bases). Deletions cut 3 bases from V and 8 bases from J, with 14 bases between. Per the germline V gene, CDR1 is SGHVS and CDR2 is FQNEAQ. This CDR3 has 14 residues. CDR3 sequence: CASSLYDGGDTIYF. CDR3 nucleotides: TGTGCCAGCAGCTTGTACGACGGGGGGGACACCATATATTTT.

The chain has TRBV21-1 and TRBJ2-7; the table's D call, TRBD1, has no DNA check behind it. TRBV21-1 is designated a pseudogene. The CDR3 contains 18 residues. CDR3 loop: CATSGRDRGFHDSYEQYF. In nucleotides, the CDR3 is TGTGCCACCTCAGGCCGGGACAGGGGATTCCACGACTCCTACGAGCAGTACTTC.